The subject of this entry is one T cell receptor (beta chain). Its target is unknown. Germline loops: CDR1 ENHRY, CDR2 SYGVKD. The CDR3 sequence is 15 residues long. Trimming removed 3 bases from V and 1 base from J; junction bases left unmatched: 3. Authors' methods: Around 97,000 TCRs per sample was the median, with a range of about 20,000 to 690,600. TCRdb reprocessed the RACE reads via MiXCR and lists one record per CDR3 protein. TCRdb's processing, not the study's, gives the V and J calls here. The sample gives over 85,000 distinct CDR3 sequences, approximately 10% of which show up once; approximately 3.4% is in the top ten. Stated time point: pre-sensitization, week 0. Treatment in this sample: therapeutic diphenylcyclopropenone sensitization with weekly scalp DPC. The data derive from a study of human T cells and chemical hapten exposure. Study at large: Patches with 0.01% DPC went on the upper back, and the tests were read at 6 days. Study outcomes and limitations: Relative to control repertoires, expanded TCRs gave rise to significantly more large CDR3 similarity clusters.

The specimen was whole blood, collected in connection with sensitization to the hapten diphenylcyclopropenone (DPC). The receptor comes from a woman aged 55-70 years with alopecia areata. Some clones in this sample may be carry-over from other donors' samples. The rearrangement uses TRBV10-3 and TRBJ1-1; 9 bases line up with TRBD1. The CDR3 reads CAISDRDRANTEAFF. In nucleotides, the CDR3 is TGTGCCATCAGTGACAGGGACAGGGCGAACACTGAAGCTTTCTTT.